This T cell receptor beta chain was obtained from a study of blood T cell repertoires in COVID-19. Assay: immunoSEQ multiplex PCR; the TCRdb copy retains only in-frame clones and omits some. The sample holds 250,000 to 300,000 clones, roughly 88% seen once. The CDR3 consists of 17 residues. Unmatched junction bases numbered 7, after V lost 0 bases and J lost 2 bases. The germline gives CDR1 SGHRS, CDR2 YFSETQ. This TCR came from a middle-aged woman with acute COVID-19. The sequencing sample was made of PBMCs or T cells enriched from blood (not recorded which). The chain uses TRBV5-1 and TRBJ2-3; the match to TRBD2 covers 9 bases. CDR3 protein: CASSLVPSGDLTDTQYF. CDR3 sequence (DNA): TGCGCCAGCAGCTTGGTCCCTAGCGGGGACCTCACAGATACGCAGTATTTT.